This T cell receptor (beta chain) was identified during a study of blood T cell repertoires in COVID-19 (TCRdb year 2020). At the level of the whole study: Collaborator samples came from the United States, Italy and Spain and covered acute and convalescent phases of COVID-19. The repertoires were released in a freely available public database intended as a resource for research on the immune response to SARS-CoV-2. Where available, HLA class I and class II types were taken from metadata supplied by the sample provider and were not determined by assay-based typing. The material from the prospective study consisted of cDNA or gDNA derived from T cells, B-cell-depleted T cells, or PBMCs. The samples were drawn from two sources: the first 160 participants of the ongoing ImmuneRACE study, and some 1,300 subjects contributed by 6 global collaborators. Sample metadata almost always included a de-identified subject ID, COVID-19 status, age in years and sex. Deeply sampled blood TCRbeta repertoires from subjects exposed to, actively infected with, or recovered from COVID-19 were included in the dataset. Broader findings and caveats from the paper: The amount of clinical and demographic metadata varied by source and participant and was provided uncurated.

TCRbeta CDR3 regions were amplified from genomic DNA using the immunoSEQ Assay, a bias-controlled multiplex PCR. The study's own analysis went as follows. Within the assay, amplification of reference gene primers was used to estimate how many nucleated cells each sample contained. To quantify the absolute abundance of each unique TCRbeta CDR3 rearrangement, sequence reads were collapsed and filtered. Productive Simpson clonality was computed per sample as the square root of Simpson's diversity index over productive rearrangements. TCRdb's version of the immuneACCESS table is confined to in-frame rearrangements and falls short of the full clone set. An unresolved V gene accounts for under half of the shortfall where checked; the remainder is of unknown origin. V and J calls and clone size come straight from that table; D and trimming were deduced from the DNA. The sample records some 150,000 clones, under 85% of which are singletons. Jointly, the top ten make up over 7% of the sample.

In this sample, this clone turned up once. Its antigen is still unknown. No much larger clone is present one base from it, and per-base qualities are unavailable. Each collaborating institution followed its own protocols to collect whole blood in K2EDTA tubes. For TCRbeta analysis, collaborators shipped samples in one of three forms: frozen whole blood, isolated PBMCs, or DNA extracted from either of those sample types. CDR1 SGHTA and CDR2 FQGNSA were looked up in the germline V gene. The germline V end is reduced by 4 bases and the J end by 5 bases; junction bases left unmatched: 6. Taken from cysteine to phenylalanine, the CDR3 has 14 residues. Just the 42-base CDR3 DNA is kept, in frame starting at base 1.

The specimen was peripheral blood. The receptor was derived from a man between 50 and 59 years old with active or convalescent COVID-19. This sequence uses TRBV7-2 and TRBJ2-7, and TRBD2 aligns with 9 junction nucleotides. The bases are TGTGCCAGCAGCTCCCCGGGACTAGCTAACGAGCAGTACTTC. It is translated as CASSSPGLANEQYF.